Detailed here is one T cell receptor beta chain. This sample was taken from a study of blood T cell repertoires in COVID-19. Generated by immunoSEQ multiplex PCR, the TCRdb table keeps only in-frame clones and is missing some. The sample yields around 140,000 clones, over 80% seen once. With V trimmed by 5 bases and J by 3 bases, 7 bases remained unmatched. Germline CDR1 is SNHLY and CDR2 is FYNNEI. This CDR3 is 16 amino acids long. The V and J genes are TRBV2 and TRBJ2-3; 11 bases map to TRBD2. The source of this sequence is a woman aged 50 to 65 with acute or convalescent COVID-19. The specimen was peripheral blood. The DNA for the CDR3 is TGTGCCAGCAGTACCGTCTGGACTAGCGGGACAGATACGCAGTATTTT. Amino acids: CASSTVWTSGTDTQYF.